The 3 T cell receptor beta chains listed next were all sequenced from one sample in a study of cytomegalovirus exposure and HLA in healthy donors. The PCR was carried out with 60 Vbeta primers and 13 Jbeta primers. Data came from immunoSEQ multiplex PCR; TCRdb stores just in-frame clones and leaves some out. The sample holds 90,000 to 120,000 clones, around 73% seen once. Sequenced material: PBMCs. Receptor source: a man aged 25 to 45 in good health and CMV-seronegative.

This clone occurred a few times. This chain links TRBV6-6 with TRBJ1-5; 7 bases are shared with TRBD1. CDR1 and CDR2 (germline): MNHNY, SVGAGI (reference sequence). CDR3 length: 15 amino acids. V trimming: 2 bases; J trimming: 4 bases; junction bases outside the gene matches: 5. The CDR3 coding sequence is TGTGCCAGCAGTTACCCCGCACAGGGGAATCAGCCCCAGCATTTT. Encoded protein: CASSYPAQGNQPQHF.

The V and J genes are TRBV5-4 and TRBJ2-5, with TRBD1 matching 12 bases. CDR1 is SGHNT, CDR2 YYREEE, per germline (reference sequence). The CDR3 spans 15 residues. The J segment lost 5 bases and the V segment lost 4 bases, leaving 6 bases of the junction unmatched. The CDR3 protein is CASSEGQGAKETQYF. The DNA of the CDR3 is TGTGCCAGCAGCGAGGGACAGGGGGCGAAGGAGACCCAGTACTTC.

This clone was detected only once. The CDR3, as DNA: TGTGCCAGCAGCCTAGAGGGGGCGCGGGAGACCCAGTACTTC. Protein sequence: CASSLEGARETQYF. The gene calls are TRBV9 and TRBJ2-5; 7 bases are shared with TRBD1. Germline V gene sequence: CDR1 SGDLS, CDR2 YYNGEE. The trim removed 4 bases at V and 5 bases at J, leaving 8 bases unmatched. CDR3 length: 14 amino acids.